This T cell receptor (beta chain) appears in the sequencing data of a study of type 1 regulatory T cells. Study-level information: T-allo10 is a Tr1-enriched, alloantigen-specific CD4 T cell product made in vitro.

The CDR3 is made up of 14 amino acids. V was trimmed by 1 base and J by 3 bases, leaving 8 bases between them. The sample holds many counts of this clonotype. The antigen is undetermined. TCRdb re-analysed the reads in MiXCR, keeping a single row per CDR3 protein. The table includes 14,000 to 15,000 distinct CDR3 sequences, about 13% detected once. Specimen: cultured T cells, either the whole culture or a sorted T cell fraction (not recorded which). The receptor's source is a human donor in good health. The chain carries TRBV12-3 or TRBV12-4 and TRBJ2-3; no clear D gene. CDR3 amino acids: CASSLDYRTDTQYF. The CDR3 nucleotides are TGTGCCAGCAGTTTAGACTACCGGACAGATACGCAGTATTTT.